Listed below are T cell receptor beta chains from one sample, sequenced in a study of shared clonotypes between healthy human individuals. Generated by immunoSEQ multiplex PCR, the TCRdb table keeps only in-frame clones and is missing some. The sample has roughly 2 million clones; about 95% are singletons. The specimen was naive CD8+ T cells sorted from blood. The receptors shown here come from a young man in good health. The CDR3 runs from the conserved cysteine through the conserved F or W. Fields, in order: clone size, V gene, D gene, J gene, CDR3 DNA, CDR3 protein. A D gene is named only where the DNA matches it firmly. Size is omitted from some rows. Given values are once, few, many or a class for expanded clones.

>-|TRBV9|TRBD1|TRBJ2-7
TGTGCCAGCAGGGGGGACAGGGATTCCGAGCAGTACTTC
CASRGDRDSEQYF
>-|TRBV6-1|TRBD1|TRBJ2-7
TGTGCCAGCAGTGAAGCTGCACCGGGACAGGGCTACGAGCAGTACTTC
CASSEAAPGQGYEQYF
>-|TRBV27|-|TRBJ2-7
TGTGCCAGCAGCTCGTGGCAGGGGGGCTACGAGCAGTACTTC
CASSSWQGGYEQYF
>-|TRBV25-1|-|TRBJ2-7
TGTGCCAGCAGTGAACCGAACCTCAGGGACGAGCAGTACTTC
CASSEPNLRDEQYF
>-|TRBV6-5|TRBD2|TRBJ2-7
TGTGCCAGCAGTTACGCGGGAGGAGGTTACGAGCAGTACTTC
CASSYAGGGYEQYF
>-|TRBV5-1|-|TRBJ2-3
TGCGCCAGCAGCTCCCTAGCGGCAGGGGGCACAGATACGCAGTATTTT
CASSSLAAGGTDTQYF
>-|TRBV19|-|TRBJ2-7
TGTGCCAGTAGTATCCGGGCCTCGGCCCCCCACGAGCAGTACTTC
CASSIRASAPHEQYF
>-|TRBV19|TRBD1|TRBJ2-7
TGTGCCAGTAGTCCTCTGGGGACAGGGTACGAGCAGTACTTC
CASSPLGTGYEQYF
>-|TRBV7-9|-|TRBJ2-5
TGTGCCAGCAGCTTAACTGAGACCCAGTACTTC
CASSLTETQYF
>-|TRBV10-3|TRBD1|TRBJ2-1
TGTGCCATCAACTGGGACAGGAACAATGAGCAGTTCTTC
CAINWDRNNEQFF
>-|TRBV27|-|TRBJ2-7
TGTGCCAGCAGTTTATTGGCAGGGACCTACGAGCAGTACTTC
CASSLLAGTYEQYF
>-|TRBV11-2|TRBD2|TRBJ2-3
TGTGCCAGCAACACAGGACCGGGAGGGGACACAGATACGCAGTATTTT
CASNTGPGGDTDTQYF
>-|TRBV27|TRBD2|TRBJ2-1
TGTGCCAGCCGGCCGTTGACTAGCGGGGGGGCCTACAATGAGCAGTTCTTC
CASRPLTSGGAYNEQFF
>-|TRBV27|-|TRBJ2-7
TGTGCCAGCAGTTTATCCCAGGGGCCGTCCTACGAGCAGTACTTC
CASSLSQGPSYEQYF
>-|TRBV6-6|-|TRBJ1-2
TGTGCCAGCAGTTACGGGACCGGGACACGAGGCTACACCTTC
CASSYGTGTRGYTF
>-|TRBV28|-|TRBJ2-7
TGTGCCAGCAGTTTAAGGGTTCATAGCTCCTACGAGCAGTACTTC
CASSLRVHSSYEQYF
>-|TRBV9|-|TRBJ2-7
TGTGCCAGCAGCGTAGGGGGAGGGACAGTTGATTACGAGCAGTACTTC
CASSVGGGTVDYEQYF
>-|TRBV9|TRBD2|TRBJ2-1
TGTGCCAGCAGCGAGGGACTAGCGGGGGGACGGGAGCAGTTCTTC
CASSEGLAGGREQFF
>-|TRBV11-2|-|TRBJ2-7
TGTGCCAGCAGCTTCGGACTCCACGAGCAGTACTTC
CASSFGLHEQYF
>-|TRBV12-5|TRBD1|TRBJ2-1
TGTGCTAGTGGTTTGGGACAGGGGGACAATGAGCAGTTCTTC
CASGLGQGDNEQFF
>-|TRBV6-6|-|TRBJ2-7
TGTGCCAGCACCACGGGCTATTCCTACGAGCAGTACTTC
CASTTGYSYEQYF
>-|TRBV27|-|TRBJ2-7
TGTGCCAGCAGTCCGACGGTTTACGAGCAGTACTTC
CASSPTVYEQYF
>once|TRBV7-2|TRBD1|TRBJ2-3
TGTGCCAGCAGCTTAGGGGGACAGGAAAGCACAGATACGCAGTATTTT
CASSLGGQESTDTQYF
>-|TRBV6-4|TRBD1|TRBJ1-5
TGTGCCAGCAGTCAACCGGGACAGAGGAATCATAGCAATCAGCCCCAGCATTTT
CASSQPGQRNHSNQPQHF